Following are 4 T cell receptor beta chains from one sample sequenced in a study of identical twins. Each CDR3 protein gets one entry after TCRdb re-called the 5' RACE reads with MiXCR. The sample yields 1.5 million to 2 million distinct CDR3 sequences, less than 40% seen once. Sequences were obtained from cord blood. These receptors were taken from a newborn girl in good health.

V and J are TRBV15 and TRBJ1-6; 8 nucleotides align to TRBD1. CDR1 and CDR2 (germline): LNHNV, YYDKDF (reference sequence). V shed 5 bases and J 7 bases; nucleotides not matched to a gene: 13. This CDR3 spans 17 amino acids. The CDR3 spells CATSADRDRPLNSPLHF. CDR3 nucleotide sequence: TGTGCCACCAGCGCAGACCGGGACAGGCCTCTCAATTCACCCCTCCACTTT.

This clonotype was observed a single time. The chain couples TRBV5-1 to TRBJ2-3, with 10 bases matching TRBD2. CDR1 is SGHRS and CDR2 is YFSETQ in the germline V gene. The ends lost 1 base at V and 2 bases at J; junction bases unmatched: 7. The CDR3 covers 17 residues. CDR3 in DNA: TGCGCCAGCAGCTTGATATCACTAGCGGGGCCCACAGATACGCAGTATTTT. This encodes CASSLISLAGPTDTQYF.

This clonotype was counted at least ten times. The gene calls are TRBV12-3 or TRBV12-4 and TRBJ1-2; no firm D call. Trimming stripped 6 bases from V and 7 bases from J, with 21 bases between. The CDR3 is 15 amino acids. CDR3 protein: CASRRFGVRMGGYTF. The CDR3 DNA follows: TGTGCCAGCAGACGTTTCGGGGTGAGAATGGGTGGCTACACCTTC.

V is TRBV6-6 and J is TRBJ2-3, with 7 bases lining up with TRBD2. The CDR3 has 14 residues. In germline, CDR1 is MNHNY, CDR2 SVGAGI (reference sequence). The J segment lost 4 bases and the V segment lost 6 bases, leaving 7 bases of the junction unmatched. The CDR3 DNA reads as TGTGCCAGCAGACCCAGCGGGACCGCAGATACGCAGTATTTT. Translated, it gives CASRPSGTADTQYF.